These T cell receptor beta chains were read from a single sample in a study of CD8 T cells in ankylosing spondylitis. TCRdb called the 5' RACE reads again in MiXCR, with one record for every CDR3 protein. The data show around 280,000 distinct CDR3 sequences, about 19% seen once. Sequencing used blood, either unsorted or a sorted T cell fraction (not recorded which). Receptor source: a male donor with ankylosing spondylitis or in good health (not recorded which). CDR3s include the opening cysteine and the closing phenylalanine or tryptophan. The D gene is left open where the match is weak. Part of the rows lack a size; the others show once, few, many or a class for expanded clones.

D	V	J	size	CDR3	DNA
TRBD2	TRBV24-1	TRBJ2-3	few	CATSDSGLAGVDTQYF	TGTGCCACCAGTGATTCTGGACTAGCGGGAGTAGATACGCAGTATTTT
NA	TRBV5-1	TRBJ2-3	NA	CASSAIVGTDTQYF	TGCGCCAGCAGCGCGATAGTTGGCACAGATACGCAGTATTTT
TRBD2	TRBV9	TRBJ2-3	NA	CASSDRTSGGRADTQYF	TGTGCCAGCAGCGACCGGACTAGCGGGGGCCGGGCAGATACGCAGTATTTT
NA	TRBV18	TRBJ2-1	NA	CASSPSGRYEQFF	TGTGCCAGCTCACCCTCAGGGCGGTATGAGCAGTTCTTC
TRBD1	TRBV5-1	TRBJ1-1	few	CASSLGTGSNTEAFF	TGCGCCAGCAGCTTGGGGACAGGCTCGAACACTGAAGCTTTCTTT
NA	TRBV12-3/TRBV12-4	TRBJ1-2	many	CASMAQGSFYGYTF	TGTGCCAGCATGGCCCAAGGGTCCTTCTATGGCTACACCTTC
TRBD1	TRBV12-3/TRBV12-4	TRBJ1-1	many	CASSSGTGREAFF	TGTGCCAGCAGTTCAGGGACAGGCCGTGAAGCTTTCTTT
NA	TRBV12-3/TRBV12-4	TRBJ1-1	few	CASTPGWSEAFF	TGTGCCAGCACCCCTGGGTGGTCTGAAGCTTTCTTT
NA	TRBV6-1	TRBJ2-5	NA	CASSEWETQYF	TGTGCCAGCAGTGAATGGGAGACCCAGTACTTC
TRBD2	TRBV12-3/TRBV12-4	TRBJ2-2	NA	CASSRDPVAGGNTGELFF	TGTGCCAGCAGCCGTGACCCTGTGGCGGGGGGGAACACCGGGGAGCTGTTTTTT
NA	TRBV20-1	TRBJ2-1	few	CSVHSKGPVAFF	TGCAGTGTCCATTCGAAGGGTCCCGTCGCGTTCTTC
NA	TRBV29-1	TRBJ2-1	few	CSSVGGGIYEQFF	TGCAGCTCCGTGGGGGGCGGGATCTATGAGCAGTTCTTC
NA	TRBV2	TRBJ2-3	NA	CASRQVASTDTQYF	TGTGCCAGCCGGCAGGTCGCGAGCACAGATACGCAGTATTTT
NA	TRBV20-1	TRBJ2-3	many	CSAHRVGTWYF	TGCAGTGCCCACCGAGTGGGGACGTGGTATTTT
NA	TRBV6-1	TRBJ2-2	NA	CASNAGLDGELFF	TGTGCCAGCAACGCAGGGTTAGACGGGGAGCTGTTTTTT
NA	TRBV7-9	TRBJ2-5	NA	CASSLAETIQETQYF	TGTGCCAGCAGCTTAGCGGAGACTATCCAAGAGACCCAGTACTTC